These 19 T cell receptor beta chains were sequenced from one sample in a study of shared clonotypes between healthy human individuals. Produced via immunoSEQ multiplex PCR; TCRdb's table is partial and in-frame only. The sample includes nearly 2 million clones, less than 95% seen only once; the top ten take around 1.2%. Naivety among CD8 cells was defined by CD45RO negativity and positive CCR7 selection, thereby excluding terminally differentiated effector memory CD45RA+ cells. The sequenced material came from naive CD8+ T cells sorted from blood. These TCRs come from a man aged 18-30 years in good health.

V is TRBV7-2 and J is TRBJ2-1; 12 bases fit TRBD2. CDR1 is SGHTA, CDR2 FQGNSA, per germline. V was pared by 1 base and J by 0 bases, with 7 bases of the junction left unmatched. This CDR3 region has 19 residues. CDR3 sequence: CASSLVGGLAGPSYNEQFF. As DNA, the CDR3 is TGTGCCAGCAGCTTAGTAGGAGGACTAGCGGGGCCCTCCTACAATGAGCAGTTCTTC.

This clone was seen more than once but under ten times. This chain uses TRBV6-6 with TRBJ1-5, with TRBD1 matching 9 bases. V lost 6 bases to trimming and J lost 7 bases; unmatched junction nucleotides: 7. Per the germline V gene, CDR1 is MNHNY and CDR2 is SVGAGI (reference sequence). The CDR3 sequence is 14 residues long. The CDR3 reads CASRQQGASQPQHF. CDR3 sequence (DNA): TGTGCCAGCAGACAACAGGGGGCAAGCCAGCCCCAGCATTTT.

The V call is TRBV30, the J call TRBJ2-7, with D possibly matching TRBD2 (5 bases). CDR1 GTSNPN and CDR2 SVGIG come from the germline V gene (reference sequence). The CDR3 totals 13 residues. With 5 bases removed from V and 3 bases from J, the gap between germline ends came to 14 bases. Here the CDR3 DNA reads TGTGCCTGGGCGGGCGATGGTGGCTACGAGCAGTACTTC. Amino acid sequence: CAWAGDGGYEQYF. Combining the CDR3 with reference TRBV30 and TRBJ2-7 gives the whole variable domain SQTIHQWPATLVQPVGSPLSLECTVEGTSNPNLYWYRQAAGRGLQLLFYSVGIGQISSEVPQNLSASRPQDRQFILSSKKLLLSDSGFYLCAWAGDGGYEQYFGPGTRLTVT.

J is TRBJ2-2 and V is TRBV19; D is uncertain. Germline V CDR1 and CDR2: LNHDA, SQIVND (reference sequence). The CDR3 sequence is 16 residues long. The ends were cut back, 5 bases at V and 6 bases at J, with 19 bases in the middle. DNA of the CDR3: TGTGCCAGTAGTCCTTGGGTAGGCGTGACCTCCGGGGAGCTGTTTTTT. Its protein is CASSPWVGVTSGELFF.

This chain links TRBV9 with TRBJ1-2; 8 bases map to TRBD1. Germline V gene sequence: CDR1 SGDLS, CDR2 YYNGEE. This CDR3 region has 14 residues. J lost 4 bases, V lost 3 bases, and 5 bases had no gene match. CDR3 in amino acids: CASSAQGGTYGYTF. Written as DNA, the CDR3 is TGTGCCAGCAGCGCACAGGGGGGAACCTATGGCTACACCTTC.

The chain carries TRBV7-9 and TRBJ1-3; D gene ambiguous. The V gene's germline CDR1 is SEHNR and CDR2 FQNEAQ (reference sequence). CDR3 length equals 10 residues. Trimming removed 5 bases at V and 5 bases at J, with 1 base between. CDR3 residues: CASSRNTIYF. The CDR3 DNA sequence: TGTGCCAGCAGCCGAAACACCATATATTTT.

The CDR3 protein is CASSEGGGYTIYF. CDR3 DNA: TGTGCCAGCAGTGAAGGGGGGGGCTACACCATATATTTT. This chain links TRBV6-1 with TRBJ1-3; D is possibly TRBD1 (6 bases). Germline V lookup: CDR1 MNHNS, CDR2 SASEGT. With 1 base removed from V and 8 bases from J, the gap between germline ends came to 9 bases. This CDR3 has 13 residues.

The rearrangement links TRBV6-6 to TRBJ1-2; D gene ambiguous. Germline V gene data show CDR1 as MNHNY and CDR2 as SVGAGI (reference sequence). The CDR3 runs 14 residues. Trimming took off 7 bases at V and 0 bases at J, with 12 bases between the two ends. The DNA of the CDR3 is TGTGCCAGCACCAATCCCGGGACTAACTATGGCTACACCTTC. The encoded protein is CASTNPGTNYGYTF.

This chain joins TRBV27 and TRBJ2-1; a weak D match, TRBD1 (6 bases). The CDR3 is made up of 15 amino acids. Germline V gives CDR1 MNHEY, CDR2 SMNVEV (reference sequence). V was shortened by 6 bases and J by 3 bases, with 15 bases between the two germline ends. CDR3 DNA sequence: TGTGCCAGCAGGGTGTACCAGGGGAGCTACAATGAGCAGTTCTTC. Translating it yields CASRVYQGSYNEQFF.

The chain joins TRBV9 to TRBJ1-2; 9 bases fit TRBD1. Germline trimming cut 0 bases from V and 5 bases from J; bases unmatched to any gene: 8. This CDR3 is built from 16 residues. The germline CDR1 and CDR2 sequences are SGDLS and YYNGEE. CDR3 sequence reads: CASSVGTTQGAYGYTF. Here the CDR3 DNA reads TGTGCCAGCAGCGTAGGTACCACACAGGGGGCGTATGGCTACACCTTC.

The chain combines TRBV6-1 with TRBJ2-7; TRBD1 might be the D (5 bases). V was shortened by 4 bases and J by 0 bases, with 13 bases between the two germline ends. The germline V gene encodes CDR1 MNHNS and CDR2 SASEGT. The CDR3 covers 15 residues. The CDR3 sequence: CASSVFADSSYEQYF. CDR3 bases: TGTGCCAGCAGTGTCTTCGCTGACAGCTCCTACGAGCAGTACTTC.

The table lists this clone with a count of one. The rearrangement joins TRBV29-1 to TRBJ2-5; 8 nucleotides agree with TRBD1. The germline gives CDR1 SQVTM, CDR2 ANQGSEA. This CDR3 comprises 14 residues. Trimming took 8 bases from V and 5 from J; bases not matched to a gene: 13. In DNA form, the CDR3 reads TGCAGCACCGGACAGGGCCTGTCCTTGGAGACCCAGTACTTC. It translates to CSTGQGLSLETQYF.

V is TRBV2 and J is TRBJ2-3; TRBD1 agrees at 8 bases. Germline-derived CDR1 and CDR2 are SNHLY and FYNNEI. This CDR3 has 16 residues. Germline trimming cut 1 base from V and 5 bases from J; bases unmatched to any gene: 8. DNA of the CDR3: TGTGCCAGCAGTGAAGACCCAGAGGGGACAGGAGATACGCAGTATTTT. Protein sequence: CASSEDPEGTGDTQYF.

J is TRBJ2-7 and V is TRBV6-5; D perhaps matches TRBD2 (7 bases). There are 15 residues in the CDR3. In germline, CDR1 is MNHEY, CDR2 SVGAGI. V lost 8 bases and J 3 bases, leaving 20 bases between the germline ends. CDR3 DNA sequence: TGTGCCAGCCGATCCCAGGGCGGGGGCGTCTACGAGCAGTACTTC. This sequence encodes CASRSQGGGVYEQYF.

The sample holds one count of this clone. The rearrangement joins TRBV15 to TRBJ2-2, with D perhaps matching TRBD1 or TRBD2 (5 bases each). V lost 5 bases and J lost 5, with 15 bases in between. From germline, CDR1 is LNHNV and CDR2 YYDKDF (reference sequence). This CDR3 comprises 15 residues. The CDR3 bases are TGTGCCACCAGCCTTACGAGGGGATTTACCGGGGAGCTGTTTTTT. It codes for CATSLTRGFTGELFF.

CDR3 coding DNA: TGTGCCAGCAGATTCAACTACGAGCAGTACTTC. It encodes CASRFNYEQYF. V usage is TRBV6-1 and J usage is TRBJ2-7; no reliable D call. This CDR3 spans 11 amino acids. V lost 6 bases and J lost 3, with 6 bases in between. Looked up from germline, CDR1 is MNHNS and CDR2 is SASEGT.

J is TRBJ2-3 and V is TRBV6-5, with 10 bases lining up with TRBD1. V dropped 5 bases and J dropped 4; count of bases not matched to a gene: 6. Per the germline V gene, CDR1 is MNHEY and CDR2 is SVGAGI. The CDR3 totals 15 residues. The chain's CDR3 is CASSPMGQGPDTQYF. The CDR3, as DNA: TGTGCCAGCAGTCCCATGGGACAGGGGCCAGATACGCAGTATTTT.

The genes are TRBV5-6 and TRBJ1-3; no definite D call. The germline gives CDR1 SGHDT, CDR2 YYEEEE. CDR3 length: 12 amino acids. Trimming cost V 4 bases and J 2 bases, with 4 bases left between them. The CDR3, as DNA: TGTGCCAGCAGCGGTACTGGAAACACCATATATTTT. Its translation is CASSGTGNTIYF.

This chain uses TRBV1 with TRBJ2-3; TRBD2 reflects the table's D call only, with no check against the DNA. TRBV1 is a pseudogene locus. The CDR3 contains 16 residues. This CDR3 is CTSSQAASGRIDTQYF. CDR3 DNA: TGCACCAGCAGCCAAGCGGCTAGCGGGAGGATAGATACGCAGTATTTT.